These 7 T cell receptor beta chains were all obtained from the same sample, sequenced in a study of PD-L1 blockade in urothelial cancer. TCRdb's table, derived via immunoSEQ multiplex PCR, lists solely in-frame clones and lacks some. Of 40,000 to 60,000 clones detected, 79% appear once; the ten largest clones hold around 9.3%. Stated time point: pretreatment peripheral blood. Sequenced here: PBMCs, sampled around atezolizumab (anti-PD-L1) treatment. The receptors shown here come from a man aged 70-80 years with urothelial cancer.

This clone has more than one count but fewer than ten. V usage is TRBV6-6 and J usage is TRBJ2-7; 7 positions match TRBD1. This CDR3 has 15 residues. The germline V gene encodes CDR1 MNHNY and CDR2 SVGAGI (reference sequence). Trimming cost V 2 bases and J 1 base; bases outside gene matches: 5. CDR3 region: CASSYGGQRSYEQYF. DNA for the CDR3: TGTGCCAGCAGTTACGGGGGACAGCGTTCCTACGAGCAGTACTTC.

This chain connects TRBV16 to TRBJ1-2, with TRBD1 identical over 10 bases. J was trimmed by 8 bases and V by 3 bases; bases with no gene match: 9. Looked up from germline, CDR1 is KGHSY and CDR2 is FQNENV. This CDR3 comprises 15 residues. CDR3 amino acids: CASSQTGTGVRGYTF. The DNA for the CDR3 is TGTGCCAGCAGCCAGACCGGGACAGGGGTAAGAGGCTACACCTTC.

This chain connects TRBV11-2 to TRBJ1-1; TRBD1 is a possible D gene (6 bases). Trimming took off 3 bases at V and 6 bases at J, with 11 bases between the two ends. The CDR3 is 13 residues long. Germline V gene lookup returns CDR1 SGHAT and CDR2 FQNNGV. The CDR3 coding sequence is TGTGCCAGCAGCTTCGACAGGATTTCTGAAGCTTTCTTT. It codes for CASSFDRISEAFF.

This clone was recorded once. The chain links TRBV29-1 to TRBJ2-3; 7 bases map to TRBD1. The CDR3 totals 12 residues. The germline V gene encodes CDR1 SQVTM and CDR2 ANQGSEA. V dropped 7 bases and J dropped 0; count of bases not matched to a gene: 1. This CDR3 reads CSGQGSTDTQYF. CDR3 DNA sequence: TGCAGCGGACAGGGTAGCACAGATACGCAGTATTTT.

V usage is TRBV29-1 and J usage is TRBJ2-2; 7 nucleotides match TRBD1. The length of the CDR3 is 13 residues. Looked up from germline, CDR1 is SQVTM and CDR2 is ANQGSEA. The trim removed 4 bases at V and 7 bases at J, leaving 6 bases unmatched. The CDR3 reads CSVAYRGDGELFF. The CDR3 DNA is TGCAGCGTTGCATACAGGGGCGACGGGGAGCTGTTTTTT.

The rearrangement joins TRBV29-1 to TRBJ1-1, with TRBD1 as a possible D gene (5 bases). With 6 bases removed from V and 4 bases from J, the gap between germline ends came to 15 bases. Germline V lookup: CDR1 SQVTM, CDR2 ANQGSEA. The CDR3 contains 13 residues. CDR3 residues: CSVAQGSGTEAFF. The CDR3 region has the DNA TGCAGCGTCGCCCAGGGAAGTGGCACTGAAGCTTTCTTT.

Ten or more counts support this clone. The chain links TRBV25-1 to TRBJ1-1; D remains ambiguous. CDR1 is MGHDK, CDR2 SYGVNS, per germline. This CDR3 comprises 12 residues. V was pared by 4 bases and J by 0 bases, with 3 bases between. CDR3 region: CASSAVNTEAFF. The CDR3 DNA follows: TGTGCCAGCAGTGCCGTGAACACTGAAGCTTTCTTT. The full variable domain, with the rest looked up from reference TRBV25-1 and TRBJ1-1, is EADIYQTPRYLVIGTGKKITLECSQTMGHDKMYWYQQDPGMELHLIHYSYGVNSTEKGDLSSESTVSRIRTEHFPLTLESARPSHTSQYLCASSAVNTEAFFGQGTRLTVV.